The 22 T cell receptor beta chains below were found in one sample sequenced in a study of blood T cell repertoires in COVID-19 (dated by TCRdb to the early 2020s). Libraries came from the immunoSEQ multiplex PCR assay. TCRdb's version of the immuneACCESS table is confined to in-frame rearrangements and falls short of the full clone set. An unresolved V gene accounts for under half of the shortfall where checked; the remainder is of unknown origin. A total of about 44,000 clones appear in this sample, approximately 82% of them only once. The top ten constitute roughly 4.3% of the sample. Sequencing was done on a sample of peripheral blood. These receptors were taken from an older woman with acute or convalescent COVID-19.

This sequence joins TRBV4-1 and TRBJ2-7; D not resolved. Germline values: CDR1 MGHRA, CDR2 YSYEKL. The CDR3 is made up of 13 amino acids. Trimming took off 1 base at V and 4 bases at J, with 8 bases between the two ends. CDR3: CASSQVDGYEQYF. For the CDR3, the DNA is TGCGCCAGCAGCCAAGTAGACGGGTACGAGCAGTACTTC.

The V gene is TRBV7-9, the J gene TRBJ1-2; D may be TRBD1 (6 bases). V gave up 0 bases and J gave up 0 bases, with 20 bases separating them. CDR3 size: 19 residues. Germline V gene sequence: CDR1 SEHNR, CDR2 FQNEAQ (reference sequence). The CDR3 sequence: CASSLAFRDRRGPNYGYTF. Here the CDR3 DNA reads TGTGCCAGCAGCTTAGCTTTCAGAGACAGGCGAGGACCTAACTATGGCTACACCTTC.

J is TRBJ1-5 and V is TRBV2; 7 bases align to TRBD1. There are 15 residues in the CDR3. Looked up from germline, CDR1 is SNHLY and CDR2 is FYNNEI. Trimming took 6 bases from V and 3 from J; bases not matched to a gene: 8. The CDR3 reads CASRRTGANNQPQHF. DNA for the CDR3: TGTGCCAGCAGGCGAACAGGGGCGAACAATCAGCCCCAGCATTTT.

This chain uses TRBV5-1 with TRBJ2-2; 10 nucleotides match TRBD1. Germline CDR1 is SGHRS and CDR2 is YFSETQ. V gave up 4 bases and J gave up 4 bases; unmatched junction bases: 4. The CDR3 contains 15 residues. CDR3 protein: CASSLRTGGTGELFF. CDR3 DNA: TGCGCCAGCAGCCTTCGGACAGGGGGCACCGGGGAGCTGTTTTTT.

The genes are TRBV5-4 and TRBJ2-5; 8 bases agree with TRBD1. The CDR3 totals 15 residues. In germline, CDR1 is SGHNT, CDR2 YYREEE (reference sequence). V lost 2 bases and J lost 3; bases outside the gene matches: 6. CDR3 protein: CASSFSQGAEETQYF. The CDR3 DNA is TGTGCCAGCAGCTTTTCTCAGGGGGCCGAAGAGACCCAGTACTTC.

The chain employs TRBV14 and TRBJ1-2; D gene uncertain. The CDR3 runs 14 residues. V was pared by 0 bases and J by 3 bases, with 8 bases between. Germline V lookup: CDR1 SGHDN, CDR2 FVKESK. Here the CDR3 reads CASSQDPLHYGYTF. In nucleotides, the CDR3 is TGTGCCAGCAGCCAAGATCCGCTACACTATGGCTACACCTTC. The entire variable domain, with the rest obtained from reference TRBV14 and TRBJ1-2, is as follows: EAGVTQFPSHSVIEKGQTVTLRCDPISGHDNLYWYRRVMGKEIKFLLHFVKESKQDESGMPNNRFLAERTGGTYSTLKVQPAELEDSGVYFCASSQDPLHYGYTFGSGTRLTVV.

This chain connects TRBV7-8 to TRBJ2-7, with 8 positions matching TRBD2. The germline gives CDR1 SGHVS, CDR2 FQNEAQ. This CDR3 region has 15 residues. The J segment lost 5 bases and the V segment lost 5 bases, leaving 11 bases of the junction unmatched. CDR3 DNA: TGTGCCAGCAGCCCACCAGGACTAGCCCGGGACGAGCAGTACTTC. This sequence encodes CASSPPGLARDEQYF.

This clone was seen a few times. The V call is TRBV6-6, the J call TRBJ2-7; 10 bases are a match to TRBD2. Germline V gene lookup returns CDR1 MNHNY and CDR2 SVGAGI (reference sequence). The CDR3 consists of 15 residues. V was pared by 6 bases and J by 0 bases, with 5 bases of the junction left unmatched. CDR3 coding DNA: TGTGCCAGCAGCGAAACTAGCGGGACCTCCTACGAGCAGTACTTC. Residues: CASSETSGTSYEQYF.

This clone was detected only a few times. V is TRBV29-1 and J is TRBJ2-1; TRBD1 aligns across 9 bases. This CDR3 is built from 15 residues. J gave up 5 bases and V 5 bases, and 10 bases lay outside the gene matches. CDR1 and CDR2 from the germline V gene are SQVTM and ANQGSEA. The CDR3 region has the DNA TGCAGCGTTACCCCCCGGGACAGGGCCCACAATGAGCAGTTCTTC. It encodes CSVTPRDRAHNEQFF.

The genes are TRBV19 and TRBJ2-7; D gene ambiguous. CDR3 length: 11 residues. The V and J ends lost 3 bases and 4 bases respectively, with 4 bases between them. Per the germline V gene, CDR1 is LNHDA and CDR2 is SQIVND (reference sequence). The CDR3 DNA reads as TGTGCCAGTAGTATCGGGTACGAGCAGTACTTC. It yields the protein CASSIGYEQYF.

The chain joins TRBV12-3 or TRBV12-4 to TRBJ2-5; D uncertain. The CDR3 extends over 12 amino acids. The V end lost 6 bases, the J end lost 5 bases, and 10 bases lay between the germline ends. CDR3 DNA sequence: TGTGCCAGCAGCGTCATCCGGGAGACCCAGTACTTC. Encoded protein: CASSVIRETQYF.

By its share, this clone is medium-sized. At one boundary the junction diverges from the germline segment, which might be a read error. The V and J genes are TRBV27 and TRBJ1-1; possibly TRBD1 for D (6 bases). The CDR3 consists of 16 residues. Germline CDR1 is MNHEY and CDR2 is SMNVEV (reference sequence). CDR3 loop: CASSPPPAGDNSEAFF. As DNA, the CDR3 is TGTGCCAGCAGTCCGCCGCCGGCAGGGGATAACAGTGAAGCTTTCTTT.

The chain employs TRBV19 and TRBJ1-5, with TRBD1 matching over 7 bases. CDR1 and CDR2 from the germline V gene are LNHDA and SQIVND (reference sequence). The J segment lost 4 bases and the V segment lost 5 bases, leaving 8 bases of the junction unmatched. This CDR3 has 15 residues. The CDR3 DNA sequence: TGTGCCAGTAGTTTCAGGGACAGCAGTAATCAGCCCCAGCATTTT. It translates to CASSFRDSSNQPQHF.

This chain uses TRBV10-3 with TRBJ2-3; 11 bases are shared with TRBD2. Germline loops: CDR1 ENHRY, CDR2 SYGVKD. The CDR3 is 18 residues long. Trimming at V came to 0 bases and at J to 2 bases, leaving 7 bases not matched to a gene. The CDR3 sequence: CAISESLIAGGDTDTQYF. In DNA form, the CDR3 reads TGTGCCATCAGTGAGTCGTTGATAGCGGGAGGGGACACAGATACGCAGTATTTT.

The chain couples TRBV2 to TRBJ1-6; D unresolved. Trimming removed 8 bases at V and 5 bases at J, with 10 bases between. CDR1 is SNHLY, CDR2 FYNNEI, per germline. The CDR3 consists of 13 residues. The CDR3 sequence: CASGEVDNSPLHF. The CDR3 nucleotides read TGTGCCAGCGGAGAAGTAGATAATTCACCCCTCCACTTT.

The chain employs TRBV11-2 and TRBJ1-1, with 11 bases fitting TRBD1. Germline V gene lookup returns CDR1 SGHAT and CDR2 FQNNGV. The CDR3 loop spans 14 amino acids. Germline trimming cut 4 bases from V and 7 bases from J; bases unmatched to any gene: 5. CDR3 amino acids: CASSSDRGQFEAFF. The CDR3 bases are TGTGCCAGCAGCTCGGACAGGGGGCAATTTGAAGCTTTCTTT.

Points on this clone: This same CDR3 is encoded by further DNA sequences in the sample. This chain connects TRBV6-5 to TRBJ2-1; 11 bases map to TRBD2. V shed 6 bases, J shed 4 bases, and the junction held 5 bases outside the gene matches. This CDR3 is 15 amino acids long. Germline assignment: CDR1 MNHEY and CDR2 SVGAGI. CDR3 amino acids: CASRLAGGPYNEQFF. As DNA, the CDR3 is TGTGCCAGCAGATTAGCGGGAGGGCCTTACAATGAGCAGTTCTTC.

The chain recombines TRBV5-6 with TRBJ2-7; perhaps TRBD2 as D (6 bases). Trimming pared 0 bases from V and 0 bases from J, leaving 7 bases between. Germline loops: CDR1 SGHDT, CDR2 YYEEEE. The CDR3 totals 14 residues. The CDR3 region is CASSLVGSSYEQYF. In DNA form, the CDR3 reads TGTGCCAGCAGCTTGGTCGGGAGCTCCTACGAGCAGTACTTC. Full variable domain (remainder filled in from reference TRBV5-6 and TRBJ2-7): DAGVTQSPTHLIKTRGQQVTLRCSPKSGHDTVSWYQQALGQGPQFIFQYYEEEERQRGNFPDRFSGHQFPNYSSELNVNALLLGDSALYLCASSLVGSSYEQYFGPGTRLTVT.

This chain connects TRBV28 to TRBJ1-2; a possible D gene is TRBD1 (6 bases). Germline CDR1 reads MDHEN; CDR2 reads SYDVKM. The CDR3 extends over 13 amino acids. Trimming cost V 6 bases and J 4 bases, with 12 bases left between them. The CDR3 reads CASSTGSIYGYTF. The DNA for the CDR3 is TGTGCCAGCAGCACAGGGTCCATCTATGGCTACACCTTC.

Regarding this clone: The junction differs from germline at one of its ends, possibly a read error. The chain employs TRBV7-7 and TRBJ2-2; maybe TRBD1 (6 bases). CDR1 is SSHAT and CDR2 is FNYEAQ in the germline V gene (reference sequence). The CDR3 totals 17 residues. CDR3 in DNA: TGTGCTAGCAGCTTGTACCAGGGGCCGGGGAACACCGGGGAGCTGTTTTTT. It translates to CASSLYQGPGNTGELFF.

The rearrangement joins TRBV11-2 to TRBJ2-1; the D gene is possibly TRBD2 (5 bases). V was shortened by 3 bases and J by 1 base, with 10 bases between the two germline ends. CDR1 SGHAT and CDR2 FQNNGV come from the germline V gene. This CDR3 is built from 15 residues. In nucleotides, the CDR3 is TGTGCCAGCAGCTTGACAAGAGGGTCCTACAATGAGCAGTTCTTC. Translation: CASSLTRGSYNEQFF.

The chain employs TRBV5-5 and TRBJ1-2, with D perhaps TRBD1 (6 bases). The CDR3 loop spans 16 amino acids. Trimming took 4 bases from V and 7 from J, leaving 23 bases between them. CDR1 and CDR2 from the germline V gene are SGHKS and YYEKEE (reference sequence). The CDR3 sequence is CASSDSPNQGKGGYTF. CDR3 DNA: TGTGCCAGCAGCGATAGCCCGAATCAGGGGAAAGGTGGCTACACCTTC.